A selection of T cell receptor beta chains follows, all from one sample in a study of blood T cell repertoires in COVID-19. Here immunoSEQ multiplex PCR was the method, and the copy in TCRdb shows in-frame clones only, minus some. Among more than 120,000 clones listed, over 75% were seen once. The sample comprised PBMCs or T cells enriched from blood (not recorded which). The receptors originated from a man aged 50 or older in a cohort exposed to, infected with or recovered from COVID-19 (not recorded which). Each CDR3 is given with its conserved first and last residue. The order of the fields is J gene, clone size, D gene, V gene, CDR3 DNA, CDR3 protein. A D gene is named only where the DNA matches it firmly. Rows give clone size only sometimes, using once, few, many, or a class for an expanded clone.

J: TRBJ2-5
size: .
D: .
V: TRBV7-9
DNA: TGTGCCAGCAGCCCTAAAGAGACCCAGTACTTC
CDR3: CASSPKETQYF

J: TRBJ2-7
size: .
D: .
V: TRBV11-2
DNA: TGTGCCAGCAGCTTAGATCACAGGTACGAGCAGTACTTC
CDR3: CASSLDHRYEQYF

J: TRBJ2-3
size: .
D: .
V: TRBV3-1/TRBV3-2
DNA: TGTGCCAGCAGCCAAGTCGTGGCTAGAGGCACAGATACGCAGTATTTT
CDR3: CASSQVVARGTDTQYF

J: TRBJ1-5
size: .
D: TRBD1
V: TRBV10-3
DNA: TGTGCCATCAATCAGGGGGCTGGCAATCAGCCCCAGCATTTT
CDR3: CAINQGAGNQPQHF

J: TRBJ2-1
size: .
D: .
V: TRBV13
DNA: TGTGCCAGCAGCTTATCCCTAGCCAACAATGAGCAGTTCTTC
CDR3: CASSLSLANNEQFF

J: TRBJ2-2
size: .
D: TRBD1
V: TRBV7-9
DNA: TGTGCCAGCACCCCCATGCCCGGGACAGTAAGGACCGGGGAGCTGTTTTTT
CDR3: CASTPMPGTVRTGELFF

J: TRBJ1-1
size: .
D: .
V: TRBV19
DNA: TGTGCCACCCCTCGCGGCGGAGCTTTCTTT
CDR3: CATPRGGAFF

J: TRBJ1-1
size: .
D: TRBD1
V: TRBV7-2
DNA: TGTGCCAGCAGCCAACAGGGGGGCACTGAAGCTTTCTTT
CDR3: CASSQQGGTEAFF

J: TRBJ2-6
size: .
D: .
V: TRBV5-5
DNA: TGTGCCAGCAGCTCTGAAGAAATAGATTGGGCCAACGTCCTGACTTTC
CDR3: CASSSEEIDWANVLTF

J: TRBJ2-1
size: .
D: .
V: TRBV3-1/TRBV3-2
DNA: TGTGCCAGCAGCCTCGGGGATGGCCTCTACAATGAGCAGTTCTTC
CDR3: CASSLGDGLYNEQFF

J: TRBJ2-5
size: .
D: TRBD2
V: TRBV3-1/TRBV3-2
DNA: TGTGCCAGCAGCCAAGGGACTAGCGGGAGAGAGACCCAGTACTTC
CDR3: CASSQGTSGRETQYF

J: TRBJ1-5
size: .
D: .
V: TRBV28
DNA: TGTGCCAGCAGCTTATCCAGGGTTAGCAATCAGCCCCAGCATTTT
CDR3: CASSLSRVSNQPQHF

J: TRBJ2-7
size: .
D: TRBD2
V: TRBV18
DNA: TGTGCCAGCTCATCGGGACTAGCGGGAGCCTACGAGCAGTACTTC
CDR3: CASSSGLAGAYEQYF

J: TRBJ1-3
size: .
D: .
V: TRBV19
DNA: TGTGCCAGTACGGAGGCAAACACCATATATTTT
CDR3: CASTEANTIYF

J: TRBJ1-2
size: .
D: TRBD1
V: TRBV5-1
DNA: TGCGCCAGCAGCGGGGACAGGGGGAGGAATGGCTACACCTTC
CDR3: CASSGDRGRNGYTF

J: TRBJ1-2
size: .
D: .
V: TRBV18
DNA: TGTGCCAGCTTTAGCCTACAGGGCTACGCGAATGGCTACACCTTC
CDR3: CASFSLQGYANGYTF

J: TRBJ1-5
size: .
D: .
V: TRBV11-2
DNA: TGTGCCAGCAGCTTATCGGGTGAGGGGGTTCAGCCCCAGCATTTT
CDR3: CASSLSGEGVQPQHF

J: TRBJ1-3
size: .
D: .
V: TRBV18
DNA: TGTGCCAGCTCACCAAAGACAGACTCTGGAAACACCATATATTTT
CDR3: CASSPKTDSGNTIYF

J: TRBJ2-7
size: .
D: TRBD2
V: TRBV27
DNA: TGTGCCAGCAGTTCCCTAGCGGGTGTACACGAGCAGTACTTC
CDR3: CASSSLAGVHEQYF

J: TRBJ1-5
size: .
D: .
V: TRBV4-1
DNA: TGCGCCAGCAGCCCTCGACAGAGTAGCAATCAGCCCCAGCATTTT
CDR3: CASSPRQSSNQPQHF

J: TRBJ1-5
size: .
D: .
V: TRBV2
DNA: TGTGCCAGCAGTGAACAGGGGTTGGGGGCTCAGCCCCAGCATTTT
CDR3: CASSEQGLGAQPQHF

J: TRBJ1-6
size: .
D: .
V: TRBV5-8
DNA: TGTGCCAGCAGCTTGGTATACGCCGGGTTCCGGAGTTCACCCCTCCACTTT
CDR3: CASSLVYAGFRSSPLHF

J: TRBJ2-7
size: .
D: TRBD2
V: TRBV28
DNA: TGTGCCAGCAGGGATAGCGGGAGAGACGAGCAGTACTTC
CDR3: CASRDSGRDEQYF

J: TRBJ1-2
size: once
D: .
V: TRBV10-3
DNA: TGTGCCATCAGTGAAGCCGAGAACTATGGCTACACCTTC
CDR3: CAISEAENYGYTF

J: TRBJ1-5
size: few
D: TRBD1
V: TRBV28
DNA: TGTGCCAGCAGTTCAATCGGACAGGGGTATCAGCCCCAGCATTTT
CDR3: CASSSIGQGYQPQHF

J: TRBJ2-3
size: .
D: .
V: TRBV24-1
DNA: TGTGCCACCAGTGATTCCGGGGTCTTCACAGATACGCAGTATTTT
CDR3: CATSDSGVFTDTQYF

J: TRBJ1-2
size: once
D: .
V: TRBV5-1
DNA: TGCGCCAGCAGCCCCGGTGGCCAAGCGGACGGCTACACCTTC
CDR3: CASSPGGQADGYTF

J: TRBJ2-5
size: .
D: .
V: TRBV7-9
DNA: TGTGCCAGCAGCCTAGATACTAGTCCGGAGACCCAGTACTTC
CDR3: CASSLDTSPETQYF

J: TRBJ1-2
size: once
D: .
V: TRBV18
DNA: TGTGCCAGCTCACCCAATCAGGCTAATGGCTACACCTTC
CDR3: CASSPNQANGYTF

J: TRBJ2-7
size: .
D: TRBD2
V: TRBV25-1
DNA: TGTGCCAGCAGTGAATCTGGGACTAGACCCTACGAGCAGTACTTC
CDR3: CASSESGTRPYEQYF

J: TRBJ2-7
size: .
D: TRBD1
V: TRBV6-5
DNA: TGTGCCAGCAGTTACACCGGGACAGGGACATACGAGCAGTACTTC
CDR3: CASSYTGTGTYEQYF

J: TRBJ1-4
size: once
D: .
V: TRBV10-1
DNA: TGCGCCAGCAGTGAGTCATTGACAGTTATAAATGAAAAACTGTTTTTT
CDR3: CASSESLTVINEKLFF

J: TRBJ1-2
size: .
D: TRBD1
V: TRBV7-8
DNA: TGTGCCAGCAGCACGACGGGACAGAGCAGTTCCGGCTACACCTTC
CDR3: CASSTTGQSSSGYTF

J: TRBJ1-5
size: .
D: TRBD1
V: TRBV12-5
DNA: TGTGCTAGTGGTCCATCGAACAGGGGTGGTAGGTTTCAGCCCCAGCATTTT
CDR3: CASGPSNRGGRFQPQHF

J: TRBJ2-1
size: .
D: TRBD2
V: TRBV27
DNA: TGTGCCAGCAGAGCAACTAGCGCGGAGTCTTACAATGAGCAGTTCTTC
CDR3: CASRATSAESYNEQFF

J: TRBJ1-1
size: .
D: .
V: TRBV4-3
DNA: TGCGCCAGCAGCCGGGGACTAAACACTGAAGCTTTCTTT
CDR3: CASSRGLNTEAFF

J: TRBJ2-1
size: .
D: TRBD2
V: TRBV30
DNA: TGTGCCTGGAGTGTACACATCGCGGGAGGCAATGAGCAGTTCTTC
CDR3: CAWSVHIAGGNEQFF

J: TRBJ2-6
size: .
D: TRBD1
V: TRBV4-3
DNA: TGCGCCAGCAGCCAGACCCTCCGGACAGGGGTACCTGGGGCCAACGTCCTGACTTTC
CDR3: CASSQTLRTGVPGANVLTF

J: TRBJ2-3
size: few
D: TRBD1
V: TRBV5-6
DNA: TGTGCCAGCAGGCCGATCGGGCAGGGGGCGACCACAGATACGCAGTATTTT
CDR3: CASRPIGQGATTDTQYF

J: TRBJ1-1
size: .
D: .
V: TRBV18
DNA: TGTGCCAGCTCACAGGGACTGCAAGGGGACACTGAAGCTTTCTTT
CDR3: CASSQGLQGDTEAFF

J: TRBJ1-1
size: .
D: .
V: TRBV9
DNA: TGTGCCAGCAGCGAGTCGGGAGGGGCGGTGGCGGCTTTCTTT
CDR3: CASSESGGAVAAFF

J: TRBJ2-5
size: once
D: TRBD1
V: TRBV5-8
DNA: TGTGCCAGCAGCTTTTTGGGACAGGACCAAGAGACCCAGTACTTC
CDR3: CASSFLGQDQETQYF

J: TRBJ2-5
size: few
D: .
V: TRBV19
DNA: TGTGCCAGTGGCTGGCAGGGGAACCAAGAGACCCAGTACTTC
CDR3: CASGWQGNQETQYF

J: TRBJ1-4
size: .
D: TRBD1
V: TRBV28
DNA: TGTGCCAGCAGTCGATACGTGACAGGGAACGAAAAACTGTTTTTT
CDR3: CASSRYVTGNEKLFF

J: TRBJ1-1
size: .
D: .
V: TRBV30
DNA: TGTGCCTGGCATCGGGCTTTCTTT
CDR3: CAWHRAFF

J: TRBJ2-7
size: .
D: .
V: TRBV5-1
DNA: TGCGCCAGCAGCTATACATCGGCCGGGGAGCAGTACTTC
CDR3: CASSYTSAGEQYF

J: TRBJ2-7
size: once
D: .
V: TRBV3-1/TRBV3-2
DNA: TGTGCCAGCAGCCCATTTCAGGCCTCCTACGAGCAGTACTTC
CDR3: CASSPFQASYEQYF

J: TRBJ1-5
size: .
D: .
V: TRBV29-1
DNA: TGCAGCGTTGGGTCAGGGCCGACACAGCCCCAGCATTTT
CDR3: CSVGSGPTQPQHF

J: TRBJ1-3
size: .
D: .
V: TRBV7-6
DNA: TGTGCCAGCAGCGTCGACAGTCCGGGAAACACCATATATTTT
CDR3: CASSVDSPGNTIYF

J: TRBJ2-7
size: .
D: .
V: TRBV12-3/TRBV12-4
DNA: TGTGCCAGCAGTTTAACTGGCTACGAGCAGTACTTC
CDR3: CASSLTGYEQYF

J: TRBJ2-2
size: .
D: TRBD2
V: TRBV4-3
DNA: TGCGCCAGCAGCCAAGAACTAATAGCGGGGGCCAACACCGGGGAGCTGTTTTTT
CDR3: CASSQELIAGANTGELFF

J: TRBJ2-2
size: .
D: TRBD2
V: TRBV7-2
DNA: TGTGCCAGCAGCTTTAGCGGGGGAGGCACCGGGGAGCTGTTTTTT
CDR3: CASSFSGGGTGELFF

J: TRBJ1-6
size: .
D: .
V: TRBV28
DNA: TGTGCCACCTTCGCGGGGGGACCCCTCCACTTT
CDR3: CATFAGGPLHF

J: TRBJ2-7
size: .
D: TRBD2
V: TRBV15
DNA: TGTGCCACCAGCAGTCACGGACTAGCGGGAAGCTCCTACGAGCAGTACTTC
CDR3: CATSSHGLAGSSYEQYF

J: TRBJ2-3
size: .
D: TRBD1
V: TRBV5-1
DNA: TGCGCCAGCAGCGTGACTCCCCGGACAGGGGACGGGACGCAGTATTTT
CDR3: CASSVTPRTGDGTQYF

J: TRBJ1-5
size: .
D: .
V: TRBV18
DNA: TGTGCCAGCTCACCATTCCTTCAGGATGGCGGCAATCAGCCCCAGCATTTT
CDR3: CASSPFLQDGGNQPQHF

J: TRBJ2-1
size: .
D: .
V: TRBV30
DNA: TGTGCCTGGAGTCCCGGCAGGGCCACCTACAATGAGCAGTTCTTC
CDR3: CAWSPGRATYNEQFF

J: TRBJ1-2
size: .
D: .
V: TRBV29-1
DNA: TGCAGCGCCCGAAGCTGGGAGAGTAACTATGGCTACACCTTC
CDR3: CSARSWESNYGYTF

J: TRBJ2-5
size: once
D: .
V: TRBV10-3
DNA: TGTGCCATCAGTGTGGACTCGGAGGAGACCCAGTACTTC
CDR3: CAISVDSEETQYF

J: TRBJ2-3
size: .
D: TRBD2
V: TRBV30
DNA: TGTGCCTGGTCTAGCGGGGGCCATCATCAAGATACGCAGTATTTT
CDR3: CAWSSGGHHQDTQYF